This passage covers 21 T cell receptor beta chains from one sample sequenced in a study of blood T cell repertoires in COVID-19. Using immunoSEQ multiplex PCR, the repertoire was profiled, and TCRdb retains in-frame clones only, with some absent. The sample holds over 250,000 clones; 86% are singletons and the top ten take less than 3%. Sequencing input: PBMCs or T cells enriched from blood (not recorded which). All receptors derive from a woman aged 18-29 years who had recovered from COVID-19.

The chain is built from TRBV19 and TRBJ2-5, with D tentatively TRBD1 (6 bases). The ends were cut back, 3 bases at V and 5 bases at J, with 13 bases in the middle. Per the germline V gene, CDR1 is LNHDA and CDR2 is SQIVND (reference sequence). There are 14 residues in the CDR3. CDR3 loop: CASSISGVGETQYF. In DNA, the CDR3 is TGTGCCAGTAGTATTTCAGGGGTAGGGGAGACCCAGTACTTC.

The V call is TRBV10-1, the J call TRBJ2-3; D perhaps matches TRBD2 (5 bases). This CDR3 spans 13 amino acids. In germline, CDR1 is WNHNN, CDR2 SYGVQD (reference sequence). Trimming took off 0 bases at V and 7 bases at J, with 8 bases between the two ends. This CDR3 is CASSESRANTQYF. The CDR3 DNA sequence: TGCGCCAGCAGTGAGTCGAGGGCAAATACGCAGTATTTT.

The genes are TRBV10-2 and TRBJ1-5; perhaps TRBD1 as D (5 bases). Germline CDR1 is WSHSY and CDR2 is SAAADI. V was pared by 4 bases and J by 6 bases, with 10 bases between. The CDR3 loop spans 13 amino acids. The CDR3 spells CASSAGDGQPQHF. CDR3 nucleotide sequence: TGCGCCAGCAGTGCGGGGGACGGTCAGCCCCAGCATTTT.

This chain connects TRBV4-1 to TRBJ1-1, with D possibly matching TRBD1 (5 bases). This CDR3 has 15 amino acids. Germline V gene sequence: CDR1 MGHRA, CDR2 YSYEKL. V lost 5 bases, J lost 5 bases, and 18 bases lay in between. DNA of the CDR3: TGCGCCAGCAGCTCGCCTTGGGCAGGGCAAACTGAAGCTTTCTTT. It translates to CASSSPWAGQTEAFF.

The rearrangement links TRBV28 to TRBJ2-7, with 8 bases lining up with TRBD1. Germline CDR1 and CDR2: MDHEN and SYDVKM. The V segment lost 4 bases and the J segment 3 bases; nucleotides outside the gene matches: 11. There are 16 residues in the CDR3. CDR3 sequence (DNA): TGTGCCAGCAGTTCCCCAGGGGGCGCGGGGAACTACGAGCAGTACTTC. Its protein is CASSSPGGAGNYEQYF.

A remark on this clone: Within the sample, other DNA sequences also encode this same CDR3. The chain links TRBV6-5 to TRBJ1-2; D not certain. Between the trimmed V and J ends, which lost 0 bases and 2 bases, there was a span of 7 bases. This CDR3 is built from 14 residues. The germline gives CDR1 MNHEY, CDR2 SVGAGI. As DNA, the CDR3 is TGTGCCAGCAGTTACTCGGCAGGCAACTATGGCTACACCTTC. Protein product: CASSYSAGNYGYTF.

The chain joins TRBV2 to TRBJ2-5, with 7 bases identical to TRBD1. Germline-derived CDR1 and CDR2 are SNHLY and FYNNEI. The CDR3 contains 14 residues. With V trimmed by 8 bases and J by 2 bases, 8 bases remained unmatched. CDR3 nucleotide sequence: TGTGCCAGCCGGGGTAGCAGGGGGCAAGAGACCCAGTACTTC. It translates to CASRGSRGQETQYF.

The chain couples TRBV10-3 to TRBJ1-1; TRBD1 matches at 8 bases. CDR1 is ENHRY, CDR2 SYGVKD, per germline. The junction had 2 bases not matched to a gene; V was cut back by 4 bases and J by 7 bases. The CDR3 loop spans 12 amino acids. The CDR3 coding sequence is TGTGCCATCAGTGCAGGGGGCGGTGAAGCTTTCTTT. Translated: CAISAGGGEAFF.

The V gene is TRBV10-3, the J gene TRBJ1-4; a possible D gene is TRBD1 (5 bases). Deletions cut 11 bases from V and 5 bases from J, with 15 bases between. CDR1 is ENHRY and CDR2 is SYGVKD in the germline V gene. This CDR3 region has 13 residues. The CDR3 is CAATSGRNEKLFF. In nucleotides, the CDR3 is TGTGCCGCGACCTCAGGGCGAAATGAAAAACTGTTTTTT.

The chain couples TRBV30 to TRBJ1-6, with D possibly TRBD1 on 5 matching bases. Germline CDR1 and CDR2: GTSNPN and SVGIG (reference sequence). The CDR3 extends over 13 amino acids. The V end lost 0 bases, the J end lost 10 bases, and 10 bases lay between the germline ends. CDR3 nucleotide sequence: TGTGCCTGGAGTGTTCGGACAAACTCACCCCTCCACTTT. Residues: CAWSVRTNSPLHF.

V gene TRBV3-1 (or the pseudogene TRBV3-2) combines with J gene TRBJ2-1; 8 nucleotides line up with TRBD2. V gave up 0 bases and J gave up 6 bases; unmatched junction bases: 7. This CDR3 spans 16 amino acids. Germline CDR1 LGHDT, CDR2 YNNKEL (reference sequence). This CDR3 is CASSQEPGLGSNEQFF. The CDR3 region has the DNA TGTGCCAGCAGCCAAGAACCGGGACTAGGGTCCAATGAGCAGTTCTTC.

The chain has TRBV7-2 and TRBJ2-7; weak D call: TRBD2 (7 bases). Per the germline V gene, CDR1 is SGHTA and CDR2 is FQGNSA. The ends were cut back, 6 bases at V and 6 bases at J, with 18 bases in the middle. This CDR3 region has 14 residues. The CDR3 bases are TGTGCCAGCAGGCCATCCGGGGGGCCAGGCGAGCAGTACTTC. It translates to CASRPSGGPGEQYF.

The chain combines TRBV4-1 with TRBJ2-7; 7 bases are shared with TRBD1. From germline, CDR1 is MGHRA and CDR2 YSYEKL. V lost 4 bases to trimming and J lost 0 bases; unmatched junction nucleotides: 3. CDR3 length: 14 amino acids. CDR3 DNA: TGCGCCAGCAGCCTCCCAGGGGGCTCCTACGAGCAGTACTTC. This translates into CASSLPGGSYEQYF.

The CDR3 spells CASSFVGAGAYQETQYF. The CDR3 nucleotides are TGTGCCAGCAGCTTCGTGGGAGCGGGGGCCTACCAAGAGACCCAGTACTTC. The chain links TRBV11-3 to TRBJ2-5, with 8 nucleotides matching TRBD2. The CDR3 sequence is 17 residues long. Germline V gives CDR1 SGHNT, CDR2 YENEEA. The V segment lost 3 bases and the J segment 0 bases; nucleotides outside the gene matches: 9.

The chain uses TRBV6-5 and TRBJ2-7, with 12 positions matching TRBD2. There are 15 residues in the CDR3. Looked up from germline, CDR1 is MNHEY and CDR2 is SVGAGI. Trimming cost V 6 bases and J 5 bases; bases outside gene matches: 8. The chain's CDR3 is CASRKGLAGFNEQYF. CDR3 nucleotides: TGTGCCAGCAGAAAAGGACTAGCGGGATTTAACGAGCAGTACTTC.

The CDR3 here is CASSDGQGSGYGYTF. CDR3 DNA sequence: TGTGCCAGCAGTGACGGACAGGGGAGTGGGTATGGCTACACCTTC. The chain carries TRBV6-4 and TRBJ1-2; 9 nucleotides line up with TRBD1. Looked up from germline, CDR1 is MRHNA and CDR2 is SNTAGT. The CDR3 has 15 residues. Trimming removed 2 bases from V and 5 bases from J; junction bases left unmatched: 6.

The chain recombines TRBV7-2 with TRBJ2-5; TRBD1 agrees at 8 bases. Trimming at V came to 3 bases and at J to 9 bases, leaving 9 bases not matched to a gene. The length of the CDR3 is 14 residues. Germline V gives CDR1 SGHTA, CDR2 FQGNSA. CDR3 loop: CASSFAGGSVSQYF. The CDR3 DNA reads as TGTGCCAGCAGCTTCGCAGGGGGCTCGGTGTCCCAGTACTTC.

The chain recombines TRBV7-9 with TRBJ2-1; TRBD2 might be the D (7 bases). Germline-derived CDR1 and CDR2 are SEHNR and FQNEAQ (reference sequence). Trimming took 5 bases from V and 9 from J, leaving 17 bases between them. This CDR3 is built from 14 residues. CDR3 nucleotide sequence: TGTGCCAGCAGCGCCCACCGGGGAGGGGGTGAGCAGTTCTTC. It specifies CASSAHRGGGEQFF.

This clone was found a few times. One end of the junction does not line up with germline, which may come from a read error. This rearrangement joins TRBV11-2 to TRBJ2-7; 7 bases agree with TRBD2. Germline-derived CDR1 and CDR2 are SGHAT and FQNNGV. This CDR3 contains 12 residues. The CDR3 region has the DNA TGTGCCAGCAGCTCCGGGGGAGGGCCGCCCGTCTTC. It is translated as CASSSGGGPPVF.

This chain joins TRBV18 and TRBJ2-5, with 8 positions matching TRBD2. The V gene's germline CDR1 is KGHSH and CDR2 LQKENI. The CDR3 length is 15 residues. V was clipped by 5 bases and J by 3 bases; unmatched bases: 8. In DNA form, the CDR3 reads TGTGCCAGCTCAAGCACTAGCGGCCACGAAGAGACCCAGTACTTC. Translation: CASSSTSGHEETQYF.

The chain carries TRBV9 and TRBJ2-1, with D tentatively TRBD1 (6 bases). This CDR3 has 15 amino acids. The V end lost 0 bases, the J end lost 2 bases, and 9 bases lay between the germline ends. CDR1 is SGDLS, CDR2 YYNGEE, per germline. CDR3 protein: CASSVAGTTYNEQFF. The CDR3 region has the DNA TGTGCCAGCAGCGTAGCAGGGACAACCTACAATGAGCAGTTCTTC.